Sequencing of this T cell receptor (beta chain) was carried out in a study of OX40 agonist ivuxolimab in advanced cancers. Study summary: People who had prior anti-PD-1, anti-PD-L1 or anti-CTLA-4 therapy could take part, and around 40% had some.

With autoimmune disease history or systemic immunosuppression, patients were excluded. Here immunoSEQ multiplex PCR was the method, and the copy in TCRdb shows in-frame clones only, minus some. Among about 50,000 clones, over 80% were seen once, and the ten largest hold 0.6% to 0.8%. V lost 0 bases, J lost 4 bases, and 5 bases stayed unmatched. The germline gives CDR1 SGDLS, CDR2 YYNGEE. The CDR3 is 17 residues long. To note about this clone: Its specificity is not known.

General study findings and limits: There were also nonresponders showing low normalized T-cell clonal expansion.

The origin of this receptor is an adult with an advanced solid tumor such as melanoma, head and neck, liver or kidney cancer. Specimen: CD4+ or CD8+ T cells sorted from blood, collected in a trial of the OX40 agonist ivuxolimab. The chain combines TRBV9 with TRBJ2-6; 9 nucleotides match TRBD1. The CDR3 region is CASSVGTGVSGANVLTF. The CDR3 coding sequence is TGTGCCAGCAGCGTAGGGACAGGGGTTTCGGGGGCCAACGTCCTGACTTTC.